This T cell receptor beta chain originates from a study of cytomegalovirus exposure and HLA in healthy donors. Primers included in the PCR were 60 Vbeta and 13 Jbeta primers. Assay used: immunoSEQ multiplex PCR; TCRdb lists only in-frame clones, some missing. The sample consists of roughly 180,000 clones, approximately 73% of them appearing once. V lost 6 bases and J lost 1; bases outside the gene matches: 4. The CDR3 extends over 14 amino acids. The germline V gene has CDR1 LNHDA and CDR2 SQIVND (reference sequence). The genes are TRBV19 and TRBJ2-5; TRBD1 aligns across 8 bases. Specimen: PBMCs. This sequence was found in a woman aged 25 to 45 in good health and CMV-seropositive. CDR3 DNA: TGTGCCAGTAGACGGACAGGGTCCCAAGAGACCCAGTACTTC. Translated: CASRRTGSQETQYF.